The next 22 T cell receptor beta chains were all read from a single sample in a study of blood T cells in healthy people across ages. Alongside a J-beta primer mix, a sample-barcoded 5' primer served in a second PCR lasting about 7 to 12 cycles. In TCRdb, the 5' RACE reads were re-called with MiXCR into one record per CDR3 protein. Of 1.5 million to 2 million distinct CDR3 sequences in the sample, under 30% were seen once. The sample taken for sequencing was blood. These receptors were obtained from a woman aged 25 to 39 in good health.

This clonotype occurred a few times. The rearrangement links TRBV5-1 to TRBJ2-5; D ambiguous. The DNA end is a closer match to TRBJ2-7, so the J assignment may be wrong. The germline gives CDR1 SGHRS, CDR2 YFSETQ. The CDR3 runs to 13 residues. CDR3 DNA: TGCGCCAGCAGCTCGGTCCTAGAAATCGAGCAGTACTTC. Its protein is CASSSVLEIEQYF.

The rearrangement links TRBV6-5 to TRBJ2-3; a weak D match, TRBD1 (6 bases). This CDR3 is built from 14 residues. The ends were cut back, 6 bases at V and 4 bases at J, with 14 bases in the middle. The V gene's germline CDR1 is MNHEY and CDR2 SVGAGI. In nucleotides, the CDR3 is TGTGCCAGCAGCCTAGGGGGACATCCAGATACGCAGTATTTT. It encodes CASSLGGHPDTQYF.

The V and J genes are TRBV6-2 or TRBV6-3 and TRBJ2-6; tentatively, D is TRBD1 or TRBD2 (5 bases each). The germline V gene encodes CDR1 MNHEY and CDR2 SVGEGT. The CDR3 consists of 18 residues. V lost 5 bases and J lost 0, with 17 bases in between. CDR3 protein: CASSGPPGTASGANVLTF. CDR3 nucleotides: TGTGCCAGCAGTGGACCGCCCGGGACGGCCTCTGGGGCCAACGTCCTGACTTTC.

The V gene is TRBV20-1, the J gene TRBJ2-3, with 9 bases that match TRBD2. The CDR3 contains 15 residues. The V gene end was trimmed by 3 bases and the J gene end by 1 base; junction bases not matched to a gene: 5. CDR1 is DFQATT, CDR2 SNEGSKA, per germline (reference sequence). CDR3 region: CSASGSGSGTDTQYF. The CDR3 DNA sequence: TGCAGTGCTAGCGGTAGCGGGAGTGGCACAGATACGCAGTATTTT.

V and J are TRBV30 and TRBJ1-1; TRBD1 aligns across 7 bases. Germline V CDR1 and CDR2: GTSNPN, SVGIG (reference sequence). The CDR3 spans 13 residues. V lost 5 bases and J lost 1; bases outside the gene matches: 4. CDR3 protein: CAWGGQTNTEAFF. DNA of the CDR3: TGTGCCTGGGGGGGACAGACGAACACTGAAGCTTTCTTT.

CDR3 nucleotides: TGTGCCAGCAGCCCGCGGACAGGGGGCCGGTCTACTGAAAAACTGTTTTTT. Its translation: CASSPRTGGRSTEKLFF. The chain employs TRBV7-9 and TRBJ1-4; 11 nucleotides align to TRBD1. The CDR3 length is 17 residues. CDR1 is SEHNR, CDR2 FQNEAQ, per germline (reference sequence). Trimming removed 5 bases from V and 7 bases from J; junction bases left unmatched: 12.

This clonotype was recorded many times. The chain recombines TRBV7-2 with TRBJ2-1; possible D gene TRBD2, 6 bases. Germline loops: CDR1 SGHTA, CDR2 FQGNSA. The CDR3 has 14 residues. V lost 1 base and J 6 bases, leaving 10 bases between the germline ends. The CDR3 coding sequence is TGTGCCAGCAGCTTAGGTGGGACTTTCAATGAGCAGTTCTTC. This codes for CASSLGGTFNEQFF.

The chain couples TRBV21-1 to TRBJ2-7; TRBD2 is the table's D call, not checked against the DNA. TRBV21-1 is deemed a pseudogene. The length of the CDR3 is 15 residues. The CDR3 region has the DNA TGTGCCAGCAGCAAAGCGGGAAGCGGAGGATACGAGCAGTACTTC. Amino acids: CASSKAGSGGYEQYF.

The gene calls are TRBV28 and TRBJ2-5; 8 nucleotides agree with TRBD1. From germline, CDR1 is MDHEN and CDR2 SYDVKM. Losses at the gene ends were 10 bases for V and 5 bases for J; bases not matched to a gene: 12. This CDR3 comprises 14 residues. CDR3 region: CANTEGQAGETQYF. The CDR3 DNA reads TGTGCCAACACTGAGGGACAGGCGGGCGAGACCCAGTACTTC.

The V call is TRBV29-1, the J call TRBJ1-2, with a tentative D call TRBD1 (5 bases). This CDR3 has 13 residues. Trimming left V 3 bases short and J 6 bases short, with 14 bases between. CDR1 and CDR2 from the germline V gene are SQVTM and ANQGSEA. Here the CDR3 reads CSVEGDSADGYTF. The CDR3 nucleotides read TGCAGCGTTGAGGGGGACTCGGCTGATGGCTACACCTTC.

The chain couples TRBV27 to TRBJ1-5, with D possibly being TRBD1 (5 bases). From germline, CDR1 is MNHEY and CDR2 SMNVEV (reference sequence). Trimming stripped 6 bases from V and 6 bases from J, with 15 bases between. CDR3 length: 14 residues. CDR3 protein: CASSPSGFGQPQHF. As DNA, the CDR3 is TGTGCCAGCAGCCCTTCAGGGTTCGGTCAGCCCCAGCATTTT.

The chain joins TRBV7-9 to TRBJ2-1, with a possible D match to TRBD1 (6 bases). The V end lost 5 bases, the J end lost 6 bases, and 14 bases lay between the germline ends. Germline lookup yields CDR1 SEHNR and CDR2 FQNEAQ (reference sequence). The CDR3 totals 14 residues. CDR3 sequence reads: CASSPTGTTNEQFF. For the CDR3, the DNA is TGTGCCAGCAGCCCCACCGGGACAACCAATGAGCAGTTCTTC. The full variable domain, rest sourced from reference TRBV7-9 and TRBJ2-1, is DTGVSQNPRHKITKRGQNVTFRCDPISEHNRLYWYRQTLGQGPEFLTYFQNEAQLEKSRLLSDRFSAERPKGSFSTLEIQRTEQGDSAMYLCASSPTGTTNEQFFGPGTRLTVL.

This clonotype showed up just a few times. The rearrangement uses TRBV5-1 and TRBJ2-1; D might be TRBD2 (5 bases). This CDR3 comprises 14 residues. Trimming cost V 6 bases and J 3 bases, with 13 bases left between them. The germline CDR1 and CDR2 sequences are SGHRS and YFSETQ. This chain's CDR3 is CASNEGQIYNEQFF. The CDR3 nucleotides are TGCGCCAGCAATGAGGGCCAGATCTACAATGAGCAGTTCTTC.

The chain combines TRBV2 with TRBJ2-1, with a weak D call TRBD2 (6 bases). The V gene lost 2 bases and the J gene lost 12 bases, with 14 bases spanning the gap. This CDR3 is 13 amino acids long. Per the germline V gene, CDR1 is SNHLY and CDR2 is FYNNEI. CDR3 in DNA: TGTGCCAGCAGTGAAAGTGCGGGACGGGGGCAGTTCTTC. Protein: CASSESAGRGQFF.

The chain has TRBV3-1 and TRBJ1-1; 8 nucleotides match TRBD1. Losses at the gene ends were 1 base for V and 1 base for J; bases not matched to a gene: 2. CDR3 length equals 15 residues. CDR1 LGHDT and CDR2 YNNKEL come from the germline V gene (reference sequence). In DNA, the CDR3 is TGTGCCAGCAGCCAAGCCGACAGGGGGAACACTGAAGCTTTCTTT. Amino acids: CASSQADRGNTEAFF.

V usage is TRBV4-1 and J usage is TRBJ2-1; possible D gene TRBD2, 6 bases. The CDR3 length is 16 residues. V was trimmed by 0 bases and J by 6 bases, leaving 15 bases between them. Germline-derived CDR1 and CDR2 are MGHRA and YSYEKL. Here the CDR3 reads CASSQEGTGSGNEQFF. In nucleotides, the CDR3 is TGCGCCAGCAGCCAAGAAGGGACTGGGTCGGGCAATGAGCAGTTCTTC.

This clonotype was counted between two and nine times. The gene calls are TRBV5-1 and TRBJ1-2, with 7 bases that match TRBD1. The V segment lost 1 base and the J segment 5 bases; nucleotides outside the gene matches: 11. Per germline, CDR1 SGHRS and CDR2 YFSETQ. The CDR3 length is 16 residues. CDR3 nucleotides: TGCGCCAGCAGCTTGTTCGTCAGGGGGGAGGAATATGGCTACACCTTC. The encoded protein is CASSLFVRGEEYGYTF. Supplemented by reference TRBV5-1 and TRBJ1-2, the full variable domain reads KAGVTQTPRYLIKTRGQQVTLSCSPISGHRSVSWYQQTPGQGLQFLFEYFSETQRNKGNFPGRFSGRQFSNSRSEMNVSTLELGDSALYLCASSLFVRGEEYGYTFGSGTRLTVV.

The gene calls are TRBV7-2 and TRBJ1-1; D is perhaps TRBD1 (5 bases). Germline values: CDR1 SGHTA, CDR2 FQGNSA. The germline V and J ends were trimmed by 3 bases and 1 base, with 15 bases remaining between them. The CDR3 runs 16 residues. DNA for the CDR3: TGTGCCAGCAGCTTCCAGGGTGGTCGGCAGAACACTGAAGCTTTCTTT. Translation: CASSFQGGRQNTEAFF.

In this sample, this clonotype turned up a few times. The chain links TRBV6-5 to TRBJ2-1; no definite D call. CDR1 and CDR2 from the germline V gene are MNHEY and SVGAGI. The ends were cut back, 4 bases at V and 6 bases at J, with 10 bases in the middle. This CDR3 has 13 residues. This CDR3 reads CASSCSSGNEQFF. The DNA for the CDR3 is TGTGCCAGCAGTTGCTCGTCAGGCAATGAGCAGTTCTTC.

CDR3 in DNA: TGCAGTGCTCTAGGCGGGAAGATCTACAATGAGCAGTTCTTC. Its translation: CSALGGKIYNEQFF. The chain employs TRBV20-1 and TRBJ2-1, with a possible D match to TRBD2 (6 bases). CDR1 and CDR2 (germline): DFQATT, SNEGSKA (reference sequence). V lost 5 bases and J 3 bases, leaving 14 bases between the germline ends. CDR3 length: 14 amino acids.

In this sample, this clonotype turned up many times. The junction does not match germline at one end; this may be a read error. The chain's CDR3 is CASSQGAGGPYEQYF. Here the CDR3 DNA reads TGTGCCAGCAGCCAAGGGGCGGGAGGGCCCTACGAGCAGTACTTC. This chain joins TRBV4-3 and TRBJ2-7; TRBD2 aligns across 9 bases. The CDR3 spans 15 residues. Looked up from germline, CDR1 is LGHNA and CDR2 is YSLEER.

Details on this clonotype: Germline is not matched at one junction end, which may reflect a read error. The chain uses TRBV3-1 and TRBJ2-4; TRBD1 aligns across 10 bases. Near its end, the DNA agrees better with TRBJ2-7, so the J call may be wrong. The CDR3 totals 14 residues. CDR1 is LGHDT and CDR2 is YNNKEL in the germline V gene (reference sequence). The CDR3 DNA reads as TGTGCCGGCAGCCGGGACAGGGGAGGCTACGAGCAGTACTTC. Translation gives CAGSRDRGGYEQYF.